Shown below are 15 T cell receptor beta chains from a single sample sequenced in a study of cytomegalovirus exposure and HLA in healthy donors. Primers for the PCR totalled 60 Vbeta and 13 Jbeta. Here immunoSEQ multiplex PCR was the method, and the copy in TCRdb shows in-frame clones only, minus some. The repertoire holds approximately 190,000 clones, with roughly four fifths as singletons. Material: PBMCs. The receptor source for this set is a middle-aged man in good health and CMV-seropositive.

The CDR3 nucleotides read TGTGCCAGCAGCAAAGGAGGGGACAAAGGAAACACCATATATTTT. Its protein product is CASSKGGDKGNTIYF. The chain joins TRBV21-1 to TRBJ1-3; the D call of TRBD1 is as the table states it, not checked on the DNA. TRBV21-1 counts as a pseudogene. The CDR3 has 15 amino acids.

This rearrangement joins TRBV28 to TRBJ2-7; 9 nucleotides line up with TRBD1. The CDR3 is made up of 11 amino acids. Germline CDR1 is MDHEN and CDR2 is SYDVKM. V lost 5 bases, J lost 12 bases, and 5 bases stayed unmatched. Written as DNA, the CDR3 is TGTGCCAGCAGTCCCGGGACAGGGCGGTACTTC. Protein: CASSPGTGRYF.

CDR3 coding DNA: TGTGCCAGCAGATCAGCAGGGGGCGCGGACACTGAAGCTTTCTTT. It translates to CASRSAGGADTEAFF. This chain uses TRBV6-5 with TRBJ1-1, with 8 bases identical to TRBD1. With V trimmed by 6 bases and J by 3 bases, 9 bases remained unmatched. There are 15 residues in the CDR3. CDR1 is MNHEY, CDR2 SVGAGI, per germline.

The genes are TRBV6-1 and TRBJ1-6, with D possibly TRBD1 on 6 matching bases. V lost 7 bases and J lost 7, with 11 bases in between. The CDR3 runs 13 residues. Germline V CDR1 and CDR2: MNHNS, SASEGT. CDR3 coding DNA: TGTGCCAGCACCCGACAGGACAATTCACCCCTCCACTTT. This sequence encodes CASTRQDNSPLHF.

For the CDR3, the DNA is TGTGCCAGCAGTGACACGGCCGGAGGGACAGATACGCAGTATTTT. Translated, it gives CASSDTAGGTDTQYF. The V call is TRBV6-4, the J call TRBJ2-3; possible D gene TRBD2, 6 bases. The V gene's germline CDR1 is MRHNA and CDR2 SNTAGT. The CDR3 runs 15 residues. V gave up 2 bases and J gave up 3 bases, with 12 bases separating them.

In its sample, this clone ranks as medium-sized. The rearrangement links TRBV7-6 to TRBJ1-3; 7 nucleotides match TRBD1. The V and J ends lost 5 bases and 8 bases, in that order; junction bases with no gene match: 15. This CDR3 has 16 amino acids. Germline V gene sequence: CDR1 SGHVS, CDR2 FNYEAQ. The CDR3, as DNA: TGTGCCAGCAGCCTCTCGACAGGGATGTATGGGGACACCATATATTTT. Translation gives CASSLSTGMYGDTIYF.

This clone was picked up a small number of times. V gene TRBV5-5 combines with J gene TRBJ2-7; TRBD2 aligns across 11 bases. Germline V gives CDR1 SGHKS, CDR2 YYEKEE (reference sequence). With V trimmed by 0 bases and J by 2 bases, 1 base remained unmatched. This CDR3 comprises 15 residues. CDR3 DNA sequence: TGTGCCAGCAGCTTGGTTAGCGGGGGGGCCTACGAGCAGTACTTC. Its protein product is CASSLVSGGAYEQYF.

The chain couples TRBV7-6 to TRBJ2-2, with a tentative D call TRBD2 (6 bases). The ends were cut back, 5 bases at V and 3 bases at J, with 7 bases in the middle. Germline V gene data show CDR1 as SGHVS and CDR2 as FNYEAQ. This CDR3 has 13 amino acids. Here the CDR3 reads CASSPSDTGELFF. The CDR3 coding sequence is TGTGCCAGCAGCCCTAGCGACACCGGGGAGCTGTTTTTT.

The V call is TRBV5-1, the J call TRBJ1-1, with TRBD1 identical over 8 bases. This CDR3 is 15 amino acids long. Per germline, CDR1 SGHRS and CDR2 YFSETQ. V trimming: 3 bases; J trimming: 0 bases; junction bases outside the gene matches: 4. CDR3 protein: CASSSRQGLNTEAFF. In nucleotides, the CDR3 is TGCGCCAGCAGCTCTAGACAGGGGTTGAACACTGAAGCTTTCTTT.

This chain uses TRBV29-1 with TRBJ2-2; TRBD2 aligns across 9 bases. CDR1 SQVTM and CDR2 ANQGSEA come from the germline V gene. The junction had 4 bases not matched to a gene; V was cut back by 5 bases and J by 6 bases. The CDR3 has 13 residues. The CDR3 DNA sequence: TGCAGCGTTTTAGCGGGAGAGGCCGGGGAGCTGTTTTTT. Its translation is CSVLAGEAGELFF.

This clone occurred a few times. J is TRBJ2-1 and V is TRBV7-9; weak D call: TRBD2 (6 bases). The CDR3 covers 14 residues. The V and J ends lost 5 bases and 8 bases respectively, with 16 bases between them. Germline lookup yields CDR1 SEHNR and CDR2 FQNEAQ (reference sequence). This chain's CDR3 is CASSTSDYTDEQFF. CDR3 DNA: TGTGCCAGCAGCACTTCGGACTATACAGATGAGCAGTTCTTC.

The J gene is TRBJ1-3, the V gene TRBV6-1, with D possibly matching TRBD1 (5 bases). Germline CDR1 reads MNHNS; CDR2 reads SASEGT. Trimming took off 11 bases at V and 5 bases at J, with 22 bases between the two ends. The CDR3 has 15 residues. CDR3 in amino acids: CAASQPQGARNTIYF. The CDR3 region has the DNA TGTGCCGCTTCGCAACCTCAAGGGGCGAGAAACACCATATATTTT.

The rearrangement links TRBV28 to TRBJ1-1; D remains unclear. Per germline, CDR1 MDHEN and CDR2 SYDVKM. Trimming took off 2 bases at V and 5 bases at J, with 3 bases between the two ends. The CDR3 loop spans 11 amino acids. The CDR3 DNA follows: TGTGCCAGCAGTTTACCAACTGAAGCTTTCTTT. Its translation is CASSLPTEAFF.

This clone appeared a few times. This chain links TRBV4-1 with TRBJ1-2; D uncertain. The CDR3 is made up of 15 amino acids. Trimming removed 0 bases at V and 4 bases at J, with 12 bases between. Germline CDR1 is MGHRA and CDR2 is YSYEKL. The CDR3 region is CASSQESRAAYGYTF. For the CDR3, the DNA is TGCGCCAGCAGCCAAGAAAGCAGAGCGGCCTATGGCTACACCTTC.

The chain combines TRBV29-1 with TRBJ2-1; D is perhaps TRBD2 (6 bases). Trimming cost V 4 bases and J 8 bases, with 12 bases left between them. From germline, CDR1 is SQVTM and CDR2 ANQGSEA. The CDR3 consists of 12 residues. The CDR3 DNA reads TGCAGCGTTGTAAGGGGCGGGGATGAGCAGTTCTTC. It specifies CSVVRGGDEQFF.